Listed below are T cell receptor beta chains from one sample, sequenced in a study of T-cell reconstitution after alpha-beta-depleted transplantation in children. Via MiXCR, TCRdb re-called the PCR reads, giving one row per CDR3 protein. The sample records around 380,000 distinct CDR3 sequences, around 9.9% being singletons. The sequences come from PBMCs from the stem cell graft donor, collected from the stem cell graft. The receptors derive from a human donor who donated a stem cell graft to a child with acute myeloid leukemia. The CDR3 runs from the conserved cysteine through the conserved F or W. Each record gives: clone size, D gene, J gene, V gene, CDR3 DNA, CDR3 protein. The D gene is left open where the match is weak. Clone size appears in some rows only: once, few, many, or a class for an expanded clone.

>few|TRBD1|TRBJ1-2|TRBV5-1
TGCGCCAGCAGCACTGGACAGGGCGGTGGCTACACCTTC
CASSTGQGGGYTF
>NA|TRBD2|TRBJ2-1|TRBV5-1
TGCGCCAGCAGCCCGGGGGTAGCGGGAGGCTACAATGAGCAGTTCTTC
CASSPGVAGGYNEQFF
>few|NA|TRBJ2-7|TRBV10-3
TGTGCCATCAGACAGGAGTACGAGCAGTACTTC
CAIRQEYEQYF
>few|TRBD1|TRBJ1-5|TRBV15
TGTGCCACCAGCGGGGACAGGGTGTGGCCCCAGCATTTT
CATSGDRVWPQHF
>many|NA|TRBJ2-1|TRBV3-1
TGTGCCAGCAGCCTCGGACGTAAGAATGAGCAGTTCTTC
CASSLGRKNEQFF
>few|TRBD1|TRBJ1-3|TRBV7-2
TGTGCCAGCAGATTCGGGGGGACAGTCTCTGGAAACACCATATATTTT
CASRFGGTVSGNTIYF
>many|NA|TRBJ2-1|TRBV20-1
TGCAGTGCTAGTCAGGGAGCGAGGGACAATGAGCAGTTCTTC
CSASQGARDNEQFF
>few|NA|TRBJ2-3|TRBV5-5
TGTGCCAGCAGCCCGACAGGCCTGGGCACAGATACGCAGTATTTT
CASSPTGLGTDTQYF
>few|NA|TRBJ1-1|TRBV20-1
TGCAGTGCTAGGATGGGGTCTCTGAACACTGAAGCTTTCTTT
CSARMGSLNTEAFF
>many|NA|TRBJ2-5|TRBV9
TGTGCCAGCAGCGTAGCTCTATCGGAGACCCAGTACTTC
CASSVALSETQYF
>few|NA|TRBJ2-1|TRBV7-2
TGTGCCAGCAGCCCGAGGACTGACTCCTACAATGAGCAGTTCTTC
CASSPRTDSYNEQFF
>few|NA|TRBJ2-5|TRBV30
TGTGCCTGGAAAGTCGTCGGTGGGGAGACCCAGTACTTC
CAWKVVGGETQYF
>NA|NA|TRBJ2-7|TRBV15
TGTGCCACCAGCAGCGATTACAGGGTTCCCTACGAGCAGTACTTC
CATSSDYRVPYEQYF
>NA|NA|TRBJ2-1|TRBV20-1
TGCAGTGCTAGAGGGTACCAGGTGGCCAATGAGCAGTTCTTC
CSARGYQVANEQFF
>NA|NA|TRBJ2-1|TRBV7-2
TGTGCCAGCAGCTCGTATAACAATGAGCAGTTCTTC
CASSSYNNEQFF
>NA|TRBD1|TRBJ1-2|TRBV10-3
TGTGCCATCAGTGATCGGGGAGGGGACAGACGCCTTGGCTACACCTTC
CAISDRGGDRRLGYTF
>NA|NA|TRBJ1-2|TRBV15
TGTGCCACCAGCAGAGTCCTCCTCCAGGATAACTATGGCTACACCTTC
CATSRVLLQDNYGYTF
>NA|TRBD2|TRBJ2-1|TRBV20-1
TGCAGTGCTACCCCTTTAGCGGGGGCTAGCTCCTACAATGAGCAGTTCTTC
CSATPLAGASSYNEQFF
>NA|NA|TRBJ2-3|TRBV24-1
TGTGCCACCAGTGACCCTCACGGGGAAAACACAGATACGCAGTATTTT
CATSDPHGENTDTQYF
>many|NA|TRBJ2-2|TRBV4-1
TGCGCCAGCAGCCAAGGTTGGGCAGGGAACACCGGGGAGCTGTTTTTT
CASSQGWAGNTGELFF
>many|TRBD2|TRBJ2-1|TRBV10-3
TGTGCCATCAGGGGAGCGGGGGAGTACAATGAGCAGTTCTTC
CAIRGAGEYNEQFF
>many|NA|TRBJ1-4|TRBV6-1
TGTGCCAGCAGCCCCCGACCAGGGATGATAGTTGAAAAACTGTTTTTT
CASSPRPGMIVEKLFF
>NA|NA|TRBJ1-5|TRBV20-1
TGCAGTGCTATAAACAGGGATGTCAATCAGCCCCAGCATTTT
CSAINRDVNQPQHF
>few|TRBD2|TRBJ2-3|TRBV20-1
TGCAGTGCTAGAGTAGCGGGAGGGCAGAGGCTCCCCCCAGATACGCAGTATTTT
CSARVAGGQRLPPDTQYF
>many|NA|TRBJ2-2|TRBV7-2
TGTGCCAGCAGCTTAGCCAGGGGCACCGGGGAGCTGTTTTTT
CASSLARGTGELFF
>NA|NA|TRBJ2-3|TRBV6-2/TRBV6-3
TGTGCCAGCAGTCCCGGCGGGCGACTAGTTCCAGATACGCAGTATTTT
CASSPGGRLVPDTQYF
>few|TRBD2|TRBJ2-1|TRBV10-2
TGCGCCAGCAGACCGGGACTAGCGGGAGATGAGCAGTTCTTC
CASRPGLAGDEQFF
>few|NA|TRBJ1-1|TRBV15
TGTGCCACCAGCAGAGTAGGGGAAGCTTTCTTT
CATSRVGEAFF
>few|TRBD1|TRBJ2-1|TRBV9
TGTGCCAGCAGCCCTAATACGCCTACCGGGACAGGGGCCTACAATGAGCAGTTCTTC
CASSPNTPTGTGAYNEQFF
>NA|NA|TRBJ2-1|TRBV20-1
TGCAGTGAATCGGGACTTGACAATGAGCAGTTCTTC
CSESGLDNEQFF
>few|TRBD1|TRBJ1-2|TRBV12-3/TRBV12-4
TGTGCCAGCAGTCTAGAGGACAGGGCGGCTGGCTACACCTTC
CASSLEDRAAGYTF
>NA|TRBD1|TRBJ1-6|TRBV19
TGTGCCAGTAGTGGCGGGACAGGGCCTGTTTCACCCCTCCACTTT
CASSGGTGPVSPLHF
>many|NA|TRBJ1-4|TRBV6-5
TGTGCCAGCAGTTACGGCAGGGGCCCAGGAGAAAAACTGTTTTTT
CASSYGRGPGEKLFF
>few|NA|TRBJ2-2|TRBV4-1
TGCGCCAGCAGCTACAGGGTAACGAGCACCGGGGAGCTGTTTTTT
CASSYRVTSTGELFF
>few|NA|TRBJ2-7|TRBV20-1
TGCAGTGCTCAACGGGGGGCCCACGAGCAGTACTTC
CSAQRGAHEQYF